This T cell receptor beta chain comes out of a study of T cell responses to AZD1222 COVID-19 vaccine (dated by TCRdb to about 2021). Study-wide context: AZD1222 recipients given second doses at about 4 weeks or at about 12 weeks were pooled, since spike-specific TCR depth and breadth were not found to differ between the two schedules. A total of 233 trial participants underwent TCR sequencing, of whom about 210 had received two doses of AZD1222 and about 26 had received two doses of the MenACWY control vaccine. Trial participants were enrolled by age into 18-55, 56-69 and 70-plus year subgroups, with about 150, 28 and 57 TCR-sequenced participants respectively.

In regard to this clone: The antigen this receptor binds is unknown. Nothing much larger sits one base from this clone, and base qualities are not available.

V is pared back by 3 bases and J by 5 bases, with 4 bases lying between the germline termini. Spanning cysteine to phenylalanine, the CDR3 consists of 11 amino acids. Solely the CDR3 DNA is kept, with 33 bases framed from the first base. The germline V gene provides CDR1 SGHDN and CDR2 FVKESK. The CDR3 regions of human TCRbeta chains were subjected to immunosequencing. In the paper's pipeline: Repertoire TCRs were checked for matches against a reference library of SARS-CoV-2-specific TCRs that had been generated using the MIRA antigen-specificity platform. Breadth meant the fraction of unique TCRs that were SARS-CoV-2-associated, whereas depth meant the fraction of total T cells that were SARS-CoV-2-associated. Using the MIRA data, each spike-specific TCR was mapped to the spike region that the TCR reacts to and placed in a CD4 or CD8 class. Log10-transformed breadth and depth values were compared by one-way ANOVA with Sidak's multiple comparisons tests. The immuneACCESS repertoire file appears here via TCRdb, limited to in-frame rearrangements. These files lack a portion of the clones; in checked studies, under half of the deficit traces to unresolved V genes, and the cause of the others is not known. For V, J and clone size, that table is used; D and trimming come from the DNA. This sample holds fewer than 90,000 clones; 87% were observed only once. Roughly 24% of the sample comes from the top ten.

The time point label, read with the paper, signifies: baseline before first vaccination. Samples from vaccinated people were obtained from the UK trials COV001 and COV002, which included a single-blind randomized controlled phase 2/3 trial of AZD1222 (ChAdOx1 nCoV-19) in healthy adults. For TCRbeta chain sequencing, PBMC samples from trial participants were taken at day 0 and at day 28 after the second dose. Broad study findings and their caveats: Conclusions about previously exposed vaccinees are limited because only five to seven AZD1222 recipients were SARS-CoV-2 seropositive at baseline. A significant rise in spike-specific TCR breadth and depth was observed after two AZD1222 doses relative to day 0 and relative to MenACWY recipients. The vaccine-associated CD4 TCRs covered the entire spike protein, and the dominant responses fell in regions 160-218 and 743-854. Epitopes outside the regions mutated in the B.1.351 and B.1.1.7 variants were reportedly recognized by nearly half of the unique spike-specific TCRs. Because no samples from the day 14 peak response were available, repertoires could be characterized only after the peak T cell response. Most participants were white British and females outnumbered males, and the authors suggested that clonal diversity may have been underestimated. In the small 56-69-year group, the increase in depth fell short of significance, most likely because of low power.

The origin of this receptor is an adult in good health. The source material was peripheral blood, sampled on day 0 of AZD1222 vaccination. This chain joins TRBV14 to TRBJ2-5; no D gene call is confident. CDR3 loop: CASSQSETQYF. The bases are TGTGCCAGCAGCCAGAGTGAGACCCAGTACTTC.